The present entry profiles one T cell receptor beta chain with its context. The antigen is not known. The data were obtained in a study of human CD8 memory T cell subsets. Findings and caveats of the study: Greater diversity in stem-like memory than precursor exhausted T cells was suggested by Chao1 estimates.

The germline CDR1 and CDR2 sequences are MNHEY and SVGAGI. The CDR3 extends over 17 amino acids. Negative magnetic separation was used for the enrichment of total CD8+ T cells. Libraries targeted TCR beta using 5' RACE with UMIs. With the 5' RACE reads reprocessed, TCRdb shows one record per CDR3 protein and no DNA. The sample's table shows about 18,000 distinct CDR3 sequences. This receptor was obtained from a human donor in good health. The chain employs TRBV6-5 and TRBJ2-3; TCRdb names TRBD2, which stays unverified in the absence of DNA. Specimen: CD8+ T cells from PBMCs. This CDR3 reads CASSPTSGTPSTDTQYF.